This paragraph reports one T cell receptor beta chain. A read error may produce the germline difference seen at one junction end. Reverse transcription of about 0.5 ug total RNA with a constant-region primer produced TCR beta cDNA. Generation of the TCR beta libraries relied on three nested multiplex PCR rounds using slightly modified ARM-PCR. TCRdb fed the multiplex PCR reads into MiXCR, producing one record per CDR3 protein. Here the sample spans around 78,000 distinct CDR3 sequences, 71% being singletons. The data belong to a study of tumor-infiltrating lymphocytes in primary liver carcinoma. Study-wide context: Staged T1-T3 N0M0, the tumors had sizes that ranged from about 4 to 10 cm across.

Between roughly 17 and 31 mg of unsorted bulk tissue served as the source from which RNA and DNA were co-extracted. Subjects presented with primary liver carcinoma managed by surgical resection. Among the patients, all had chronic HBV infection and none had been treated. The TCR comes from a woman aged 60-75 years with primary liver carcinoma and hepatitis B virus infection. The sample was liver tumor tissue from sampling region 4. As to subset: tumor region T4, right-lateral pole.

The CDR3, as DNA: TGTGCCATCGGAGGGGGCGTGAGGGGGTACAATGAGCATCTCTTC. It translates to CAIGGGVRGYNEHLF. This sequence joins TRBV11-3 and TRBJ2-1; possibly TRBD1 for D (7 bases). The CDR3 is made up of 15 amino acids. Germline assignment: CDR1 SGHNT and CDR2 YENEEA.